A single sample gave rise to the 22 T cell receptor beta chains below, sequenced in a study of graft-versus-host responses after intestinal transplantation. Data came from immunoSEQ multiplex PCR; TCRdb stores just in-frame clones and leaves some out. Of around 100,000 clones listed, 93% were seen once; the top ten hold roughly 1.2%. Their antigens are not known. The specimen was unstimulated CD8+ T cells sorted from spleen or lymph node cells, collected before transplant. The receptors originated from a human donor who was the organ donor for an intestinal transplant.

The V call is TRBV15, the J call TRBJ2-7; D remains ambiguous. Deletions cut 5 bases from V and 2 bases from J, with 16 bases between. The CDR3 contains 15 residues. CDR1 and CDR2 (germline): LNHNV, YYDKDF (reference sequence). The CDR3 sequence is CATSESTITAYEQYF. CDR3 coding DNA: TGTGCCACCAGCGAATCCACCATTACCGCCTACGAGCAGTACTTC.

This rearrangement joins TRBV29-1 to TRBJ2-1, with a weak D call TRBD2 (5 bases). V shed 6 bases and J shed 15 bases, with 18 bases lying between them. CDR1 SQVTM and CDR2 ANQGSEA come from the germline V gene. This CDR3 is 11 amino acids long. The CDR3 sequence: CSVGVAELGFF. CDR3 in DNA: TGCAGCGTCGGGGTGGCAGAGCTAGGGTTCTTC.

CDR3 loop: CASSLRRVSTDTQYF. DNA of the CDR3: TGTGCCAGCAGTTTGCGACGGGTTAGCACAGATACGCAGTATTTT. The chain uses TRBV28 and TRBJ2-3, with D hard to call. Germline CDR1 reads MDHEN; CDR2 reads SYDVKM. V lost 3 bases to trimming and J lost 0 bases, with 10 bases between them. This CDR3 has 15 residues.

This chain connects TRBV25-1 to TRBJ2-7, with a possible D match to TRBD2 (5 bases). The V end was cut by 7 bases, the J end by 0 bases, with 7 bases between. The germline V gene has CDR1 MGHDK and CDR2 SYGVNS. The CDR3 has 12 amino acids. As DNA, the CDR3 is TGTGCCAGCACCGGGAACTCCTACGAGCAGTACTTC. It codes for CASTGNSYEQYF.

CDR3 sequence: CASSPSWTGSFGQFF. CDR3 sequence (DNA): TGTGCCAGCAGCCCTTCGTGGACCGGTTCTTTTGGCCAGTTCTTC. The chain recombines TRBV7-3 with TRBJ2-1; D call uncertain. This CDR3 region has 15 residues. V was shortened by 5 bases and J by 13 bases, with 24 bases between the two germline ends. Germline V CDR1 and CDR2: SGHTA, FQGTGA. Full variable domain (missing parts from reference TRBV7-3 and TRBJ2-1): GAGVSQTPSNKVTEKGKYVELRCDPISGHTALYWYRQSLGQGPEFLIYFQGTGAADDSGLPNDRFFAVRPEGSVSTLKIQRTERGDSAVYLCASSPSWTGSFGQFFGPGTRLTVL.

The rearrangement links TRBV5-6 to TRBJ1-3, with D unclear. The CDR3 totals 17 residues. Germline V gene lookup returns CDR1 SGHDT and CDR2 YYEEEE. The V end lost 2 bases, the J end lost 0 bases, and 15 bases lay between the germline ends. The CDR3 sequence is CASSLVGAEYSGNTIYF. The DNA for the CDR3 is TGTGCCAGCAGCTTAGTGGGTGCAGAATACTCTGGAAACACCATATATTTT.

The V call is TRBV2, the J call TRBJ1-2, with 8 bases matching TRBD1. Germline V lookup: CDR1 SNHLY, CDR2 FYNNEI. The CDR3 contains 15 residues. V dropped 6 bases and J dropped 2; count of bases not matched to a gene: 8. The CDR3 loop reads CASSGDRTANYGYTF. CDR3 sequence (DNA): TGTGCCAGCAGCGGGGACAGGACCGCCAACTATGGCTACACCTTC.

In this sample, this clone turned up once. The V call is TRBV4-3, the J call TRBJ2-7, with 9 positions matching TRBD2. The V segment lost 4 bases and the J segment 2 bases; nucleotides outside the gene matches: 6. The germline gives CDR1 LGHNA, CDR2 YSLEER. The CDR3 extends over 15 amino acids. Here the CDR3 DNA reads TGCGCCAGCAGCCGAGTAGCGGGAGCCCCCTACGAGCAGTACTTC. Its protein is CASSRVAGAPYEQYF.

This chain connects TRBV6-5 to TRBJ1-2, with D unclear. Germline V gene data show CDR1 as MNHEY and CDR2 as SVGAGI. The length of the CDR3 is 14 residues. V was clipped by 2 bases and J by 1 base, with 8 bases between them. The CDR3 sequence is CASSYRSFNYGYTF. The CDR3 bases are TGTGCCAGCAGTTACAGGAGCTTTAACTATGGCTACACCTTC.

The CDR3 coding sequence is TGTGCCACCCGCAGGGGTACTGAAGCTTTCTTT. Its protein product is CATRRGTEAFF. This sequence joins TRBV19 and TRBJ1-1; D perhaps matches TRBD1 (6 bases). The CDR3 consists of 11 residues. With 10 bases removed from V and 5 bases from J, the gap between germline ends came to 11 bases. Germline V gives CDR1 LNHDA, CDR2 SQIVND (reference sequence). Looking up the rest from reference TRBV19 and TRBJ1-1 gives the full variable domain: DGGITQSPKYLFRKEGQNVTLSCEQNLNHDAMYWYRQDPGQGLRLIYYSQIVNDFQKGDIAEGYSVSREKKESFPLTVTSAQKNPTAFYLCATRRGTEAFFGQGTRLTVV.

The CDR3 sequence is CASSFGQGTNEKLFF. CDR3 nucleotides: TGTGCCAGCAGTTTCGGACAGGGAACTAATGAAAAACTGTTTTTT. V and J are TRBV27 and TRBJ1-4; 8 bases fit TRBD1. The germline V gene encodes CDR1 MNHEY and CDR2 SMNVEV (reference sequence). CDR3 length equals 15 residues. With 3 bases clipped from V and 1 base from J, the junction kept 1 base outside the gene matches.

The CDR3 reads CASSLEGLEETQYF. The CDR3 DNA is TGTGCCAGCAGCTTAGAGGGACTAGAGGAGACCCAGTACTTC. The gene calls are TRBV7-2 and TRBJ2-5; TRBD2 matches 8 bases. The CDR3 covers 14 residues. With V trimmed by 1 base and J by 5 bases, 3 bases remained unmatched. Per germline, CDR1 SGHTA and CDR2 FQGNSA.

The rearrangement uses TRBV7-6 and TRBJ2-7; 11 bases match TRBD2. The CDR3 has 17 amino acids. The V segment lost 5 bases and the J segment 2 bases; nucleotides outside the gene matches: 11. CDR1 and CDR2 from the germline V gene are SGHVS and FNYEAQ. CDR3 nucleotide sequence: TGTGCCAGCAGCCCTACCAATAGCGGGAGGGCAACCTACGAGCAGTACTTC. This sequence encodes CASSPTNSGRATYEQYF.

The chain uses TRBV2 and TRBJ2-7, with D possibly being TRBD1 or TRBD2 (5 bases each). V was trimmed by 7 bases and J by 10 bases, leaving 17 bases between them. This CDR3 region has 12 residues. Germline-derived CDR1 and CDR2 are SNHLY and FYNNEI. The CDR3 coding sequence is TGTGCCAGCAAGCGGACAATAATACATCAGTACTTC. The encoded protein is CASKRTIIHQYF.

The chain joins TRBV5-4 to TRBJ2-5; 13 bases are shared with TRBD2. CDR3 length: 16 amino acids. In germline, CDR1 is SGHNT, CDR2 YYREEE (reference sequence). Unmatched junction bases numbered 6, after V lost 3 bases and J lost 4 bases. For the CDR3, the DNA is TGTGCCAGCAGCTCCGGGACTAGCGGGACGGCAGAGACCCAGTACTTC. Residues: CASSSGTSGTAETQYF.

The gene calls are TRBV7-3 and TRBJ2-5; 7 nucleotides line up with TRBD2. V dropped 2 bases and J dropped 5; count of bases not matched to a gene: 8. CDR1 is SGHTA and CDR2 is FQGTGA in the germline V gene. This CDR3 comprises 15 residues. This CDR3 is CASSLFAGDSETQYF. The DNA for the CDR3 is TGTGCCAGCAGCTTATTTGCGGGAGACTCCGAGACCCAGTACTTC. The variable domain in full, completed from reference TRBV7-3 and TRBJ2-5, reads GAGVSQTPSNKVTEKGKYVELRCDPISGHTALYWYRQSLGQGPEFLIYFQGTGAADDSGLPNDRFFAVRPEGSVSTLKIQRTERGDSAVYLCASSLFAGDSETQYFGPGTRLLVL.

The V gene is TRBV27, the J gene TRBJ2-7; 11 positions match TRBD2. V lost 0 bases and J lost 2; bases outside the gene matches: 0. CDR3 length: 15 amino acids. Germline CDR1 is MNHEY and CDR2 is SMNVEV (reference sequence). The CDR3 DNA follows: TGTGCCAGCAGTTTATCTAGCGGGAGGGCCTACGAGCAGTACTTC. Amino acids: CASSLSSGRAYEQYF.

Comment on this clone: Other DNA variants within this sample encode the same CDR3. The V call is TRBV27, the J call TRBJ2-7, with D possibly TRBD1 on 6 matching bases. Germline V CDR1 and CDR2: MNHEY, SMNVEV (reference sequence). The V end was cut by 3 bases, the J end by 2 bases, with 8 bases between. The CDR3 is made up of 13 amino acids. The CDR3 loop is CASSLTGPYEQYF. The CDR3 region has the DNA TGTGCCAGCAGTTTGACAGGACCCTACGAGCAGTACTTC.

This clone was counted once. The sample holds other DNA sequences that translate to the same CDR3. The chain recombines TRBV11-2 with TRBJ2-3; D not certain. Germline-derived CDR1 and CDR2 are SGHAT and FQNNGV. The CDR3 is made up of 15 amino acids. The V end was cut by 1 base, the J end by 0 bases, with 8 bases between. In nucleotides, the CDR3 is TGTGCCAGCAGCTTAGTCGGCTCCAGCACAGATACGCAGTATTTT. Translation gives CASSLVGSSTDTQYF.

The table lists this clone with a few counts. This CDR3 reads CARRDRGLGEQYF. The CDR3 region has the DNA TGTGCCCGGAGGGACAGGGGGCTGGGGGAGCAGTACTTC. This chain connects TRBV2 to TRBJ2-7; TRBD1 matches at 12 bases. The CDR3 covers 13 residues. Trimming cost V 11 bases and J 7 bases; bases outside gene matches: 9. Germline V gene data show CDR1 as SNHLY and CDR2 as FYNNEI.

The J gene is TRBJ2-1, the V gene TRBV2; D possibly uses TRBD1 or TRBD2 (6 bases each). The ends were cut back, 6 bases at V and 0 bases at J, with 12 bases in the middle. Germline loops: CDR1 SNHLY, CDR2 FYNNEI. The CDR3 is made up of 15 amino acids. In DNA form, the CDR3 reads TGTGCCAGCAGAGAACAGGGAGGCTCCTACAATGAGCAGTTCTTC. It translates to CASREQGGSYNEQFF.

DNA of the CDR3: TGTGCCAGCAGCGTAGCGGGGCTCGATACGCAGTATTTT. Its translation is CASSVAGLDTQYF. The genes are TRBV9 and TRBJ2-3, with D perhaps being TRBD1 or TRBD2 (5 bases each). The CDR3 runs to 13 residues. Per the germline V gene, CDR1 is SGDLS and CDR2 is YYNGEE. V was cut by 0 bases and J by 6 bases, with 8 bases left in between.